This TCR beta chain was obtained from a study of shared clonotypes between healthy human individuals. Study outcomes and limitations: Naive CD4 clonotypes were shared across a few donors at 5% to 6%.

Germline values: CDR1 SGHKS, CDR2 YYEKEE (reference sequence). V lost 4 bases to trimming and J lost 0 bases, with 7 bases between them. The CDR3 has 14 amino acids. Donors included only healthy HIV-negative adults lacking recent acute infections or vaccinations. Investigators divided CD4+ cells into CD45RA+ naive and CD45RA-negative memory subsets. Measured with immunoSEQ multiplex PCR; TCRdb has only the in-frame clones, and not every one. This table holds about 680,000 clones, around 72% found once. This clone was found a few times. Its matching antigen is unknown. The rearrangement joins TRBV5-5 to TRBJ1-4; D is unresolved. Sequencing was done on a sample of memory CD4+ T cells sorted from blood. Subset meaning: CD45RA-negative fraction. This sequence originates from a woman in her thirties in good health. CDR3 DNA: TGTGCCAGCAGCAGAGGGTCAACTAATGAAAAACTGTTTTTT. Translation: CASSRGSTNEKLFF.